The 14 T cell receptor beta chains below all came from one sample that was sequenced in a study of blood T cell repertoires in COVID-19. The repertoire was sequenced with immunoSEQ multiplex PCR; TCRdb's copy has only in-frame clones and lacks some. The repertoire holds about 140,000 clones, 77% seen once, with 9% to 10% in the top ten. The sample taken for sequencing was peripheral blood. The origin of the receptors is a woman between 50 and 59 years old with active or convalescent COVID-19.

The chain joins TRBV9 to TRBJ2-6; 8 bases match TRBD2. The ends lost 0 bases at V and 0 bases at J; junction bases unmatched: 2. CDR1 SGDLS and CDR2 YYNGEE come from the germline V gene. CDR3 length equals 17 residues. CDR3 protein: CASSVVGRASGANVLTF. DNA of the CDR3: TGTGCCAGCAGCGTAGTCGGGAGGGCCTCTGGGGCCAACGTCCTGACTTTC.

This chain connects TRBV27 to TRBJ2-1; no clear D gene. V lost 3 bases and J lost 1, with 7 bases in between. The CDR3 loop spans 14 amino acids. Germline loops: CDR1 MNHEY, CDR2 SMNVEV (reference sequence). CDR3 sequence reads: CASSFLDSYNEQFF. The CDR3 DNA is TGTGCCAGCAGTTTTTTAGATTCCTACAATGAGCAGTTCTTC.

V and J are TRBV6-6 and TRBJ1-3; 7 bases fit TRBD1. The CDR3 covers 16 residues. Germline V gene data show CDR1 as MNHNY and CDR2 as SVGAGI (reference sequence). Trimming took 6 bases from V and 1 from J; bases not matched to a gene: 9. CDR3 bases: TGTGCCAGCAGGCGACAGGGCTTAGGATCTGGAAACACCATATATTTT. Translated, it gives CASRRQGLGSGNTIYF.

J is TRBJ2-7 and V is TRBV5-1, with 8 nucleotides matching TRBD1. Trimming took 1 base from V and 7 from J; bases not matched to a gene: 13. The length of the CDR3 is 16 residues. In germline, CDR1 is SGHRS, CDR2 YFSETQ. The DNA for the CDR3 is TGCGCCAGCAGCTTGTCCCAGACAGGGGCCAGGGGTGAGCAGTACTTC. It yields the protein CASSLSQTGARGEQYF.

CDR3 protein: CASSETGLNQPQHF. CDR3 coding DNA: TGTGCCAGCAGTGAAACTGGGCTCAATCAGCCCCAGCATTTT. The V gene is TRBV25-1, the J gene TRBJ1-5, with D unresolved. The CDR3 is 14 amino acids. The V end lost 2 bases, the J end lost 3 bases, and 8 bases lay between the germline ends. The germline V gene has CDR1 MGHDK and CDR2 SYGVNS.

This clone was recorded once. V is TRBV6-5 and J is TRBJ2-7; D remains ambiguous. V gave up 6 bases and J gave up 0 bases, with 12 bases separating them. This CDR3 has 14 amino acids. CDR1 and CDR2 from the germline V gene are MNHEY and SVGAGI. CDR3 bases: TGTGCCAGCAGGTTTGAACGGTACTCCTACGAGCAGTACTTC. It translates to CASRFERYSYEQYF.

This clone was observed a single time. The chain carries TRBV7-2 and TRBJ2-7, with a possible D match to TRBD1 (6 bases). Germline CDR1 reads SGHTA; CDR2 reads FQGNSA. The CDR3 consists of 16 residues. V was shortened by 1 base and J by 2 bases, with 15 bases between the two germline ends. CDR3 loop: CASSLVGGRGTYEQYF. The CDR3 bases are TGTGCCAGCAGCTTAGTGGGTGGCAGGGGAACCTACGAGCAGTACTTC.

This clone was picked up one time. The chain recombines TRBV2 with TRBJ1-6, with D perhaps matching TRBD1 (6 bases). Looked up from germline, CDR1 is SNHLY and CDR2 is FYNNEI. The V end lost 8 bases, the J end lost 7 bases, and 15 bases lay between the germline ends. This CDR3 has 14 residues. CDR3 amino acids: CASAGQLENSPLHF. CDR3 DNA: TGTGCCAGCGCAGGACAGTTGGAAAATTCACCCCTCCACTTT.

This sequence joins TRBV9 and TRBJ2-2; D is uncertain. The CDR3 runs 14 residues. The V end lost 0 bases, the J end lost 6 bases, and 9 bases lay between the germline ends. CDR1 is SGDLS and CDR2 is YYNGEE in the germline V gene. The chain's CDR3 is CASSVDVGAGELFF. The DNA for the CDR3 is TGTGCCAGCAGCGTAGATGTGGGCGCCGGGGAGCTGTTTTTT.

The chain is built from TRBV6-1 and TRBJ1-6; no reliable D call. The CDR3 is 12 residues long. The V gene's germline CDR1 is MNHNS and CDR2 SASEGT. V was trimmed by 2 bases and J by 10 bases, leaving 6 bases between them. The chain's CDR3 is CASSESKSPLHF. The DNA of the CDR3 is TGTGCCAGCAGTGAATCCAAATCACCCCTCCACTTT.

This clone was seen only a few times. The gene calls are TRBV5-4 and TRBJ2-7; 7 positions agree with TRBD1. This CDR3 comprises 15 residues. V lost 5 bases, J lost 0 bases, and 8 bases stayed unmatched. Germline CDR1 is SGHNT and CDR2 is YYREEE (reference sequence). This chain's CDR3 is CASSSEQGRSYEQYF. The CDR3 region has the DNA TGTGCCAGCAGTTCTGAACAGGGGCGCTCCTACGAGCAGTACTTC.

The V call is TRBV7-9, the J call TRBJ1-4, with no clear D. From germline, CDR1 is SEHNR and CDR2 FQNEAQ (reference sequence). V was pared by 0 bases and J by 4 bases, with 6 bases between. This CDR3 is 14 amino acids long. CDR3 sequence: CASSLAGSNEKLFF. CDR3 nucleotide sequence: TGTGCCAGCAGCTTAGCAGGGAGTAATGAAAAACTGTTTTTT.

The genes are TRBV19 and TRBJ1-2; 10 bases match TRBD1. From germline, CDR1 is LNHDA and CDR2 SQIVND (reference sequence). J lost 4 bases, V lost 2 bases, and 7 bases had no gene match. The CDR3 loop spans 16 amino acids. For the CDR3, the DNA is TGTGCCAGTAGTATATCTGGGACAGGGGTAATCTATGGCTACACCTTC. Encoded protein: CASSISGTGVIYGYTF.

The DNA for the CDR3 is TGTGCCAGCAGTTTTGGCCGGTTCAGGGAGCAGTACTTC. Encoded protein: CASSFGRFREQYF. This chain connects TRBV28 to TRBJ2-7; D is ambiguous. Trimming shortened V by 3 bases and J by 7 bases, and 13 bases separated the two germline ends. The CDR3 length is 13 residues. Per germline, CDR1 MDHEN and CDR2 SYDVKM. Full variable domain (remainder filled in from reference TRBV28 and TRBJ2-7): DVKVTQSSRYLVKRTGEKVFLECVQDMDHENMFWYRQDPGLGLRLIYFSYDVKMKEKGDIPEGYSVSREKKERFSLILESASTNQTSMYLCASSFGRFREQYFGPGTRLTVT.